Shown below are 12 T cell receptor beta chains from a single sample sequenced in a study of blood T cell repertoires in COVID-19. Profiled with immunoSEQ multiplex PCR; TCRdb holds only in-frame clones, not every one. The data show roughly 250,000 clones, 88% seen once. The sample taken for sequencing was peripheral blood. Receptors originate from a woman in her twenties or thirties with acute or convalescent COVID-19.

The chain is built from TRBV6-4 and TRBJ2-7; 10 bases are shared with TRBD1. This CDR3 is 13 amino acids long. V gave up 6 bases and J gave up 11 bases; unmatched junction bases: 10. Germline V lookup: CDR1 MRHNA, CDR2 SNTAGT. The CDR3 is CASSPSGTGEKYF. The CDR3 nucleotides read TGTGCCAGCAGCCCCTCCGGGACAGGGGAAAAGTACTTC.

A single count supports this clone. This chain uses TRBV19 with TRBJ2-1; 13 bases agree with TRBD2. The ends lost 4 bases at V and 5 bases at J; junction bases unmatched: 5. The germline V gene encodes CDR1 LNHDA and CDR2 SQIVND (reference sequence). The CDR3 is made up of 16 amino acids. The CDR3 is CASSTGLAGVDNEQFF. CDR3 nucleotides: TGTGCCAGTAGTACCGGACTAGCGGGAGTTGACAATGAGCAGTTCTTC.

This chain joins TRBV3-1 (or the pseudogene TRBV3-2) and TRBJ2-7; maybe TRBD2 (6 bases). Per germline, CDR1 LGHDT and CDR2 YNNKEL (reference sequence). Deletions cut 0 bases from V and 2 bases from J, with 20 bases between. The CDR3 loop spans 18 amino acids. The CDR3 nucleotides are TGTGCCAGCAGCCAAGATACCCCCAGCGGGCCAAGGCCCTACGAGCAGTACTTC. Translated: CASSQDTPSGPRPYEQYF.

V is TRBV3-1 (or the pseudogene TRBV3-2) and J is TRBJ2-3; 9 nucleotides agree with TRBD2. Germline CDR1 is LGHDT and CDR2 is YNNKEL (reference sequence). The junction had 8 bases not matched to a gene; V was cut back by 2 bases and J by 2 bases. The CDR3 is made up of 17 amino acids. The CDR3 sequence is CASSQSLPSGDTDTQYF. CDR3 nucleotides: TGTGCCAGCAGCCAATCTCTCCCTAGCGGGGACACAGATACGCAGTATTTT.

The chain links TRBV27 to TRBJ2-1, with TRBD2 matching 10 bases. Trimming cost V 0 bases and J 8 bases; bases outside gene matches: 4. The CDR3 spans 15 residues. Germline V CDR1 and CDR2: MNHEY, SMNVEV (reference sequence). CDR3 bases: TGTGCCAGCAGTTTATCGCCTAGCGGGAGTGATGAGCAGTTCTTC. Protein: CASSLSPSGSDEQFF.

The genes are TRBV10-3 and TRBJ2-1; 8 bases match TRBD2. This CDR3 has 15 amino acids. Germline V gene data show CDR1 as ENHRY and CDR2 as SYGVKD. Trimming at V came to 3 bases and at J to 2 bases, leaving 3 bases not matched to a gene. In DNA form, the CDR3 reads TGTGCCATCAGTGAACGGCGGGAGGCCTACAATGAGCAGTTCTTC. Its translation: CAISERREAYNEQFF.

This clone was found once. The CDR3 here is CASSPLTSGPYEQYF. For the CDR3, the DNA is TGTGCCAGCTCACCACTTACTAGCGGGCCCTACGAGCAGTACTTC. The chain links TRBV18 to TRBJ2-7, with TRBD2 matching 9 bases. CDR1 KGHSH and CDR2 LQKENI come from the germline V gene. Trimming removed 1 base from V and 2 bases from J; junction bases left unmatched: 3. This CDR3 has 15 residues.

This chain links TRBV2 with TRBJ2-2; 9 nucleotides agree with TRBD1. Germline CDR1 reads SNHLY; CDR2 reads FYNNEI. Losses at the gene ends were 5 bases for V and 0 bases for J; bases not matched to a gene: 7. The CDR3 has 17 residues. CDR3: CASSLTRQGANTGELFF. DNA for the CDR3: TGTGCCAGCAGTCTAACCCGACAGGGGGCGAACACCGGGGAGCTGTTTTTT.

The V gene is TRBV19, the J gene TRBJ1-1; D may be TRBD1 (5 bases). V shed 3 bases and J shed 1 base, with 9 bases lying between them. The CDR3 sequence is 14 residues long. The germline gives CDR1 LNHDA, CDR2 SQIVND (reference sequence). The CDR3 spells CASSMFQGNTEAFF. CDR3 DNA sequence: TGTGCCAGTAGTATGTTCCAGGGGAACACTGAAGCTTTCTTT.

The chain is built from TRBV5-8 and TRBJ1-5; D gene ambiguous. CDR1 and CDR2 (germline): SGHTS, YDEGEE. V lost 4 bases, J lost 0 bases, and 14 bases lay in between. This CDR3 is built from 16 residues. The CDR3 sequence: CASSLLPGSSNQPQHF. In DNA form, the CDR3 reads TGTGCCAGCAGCCTCCTGCCGGGATCTAGCAATCAGCCCCAGCATTTT.

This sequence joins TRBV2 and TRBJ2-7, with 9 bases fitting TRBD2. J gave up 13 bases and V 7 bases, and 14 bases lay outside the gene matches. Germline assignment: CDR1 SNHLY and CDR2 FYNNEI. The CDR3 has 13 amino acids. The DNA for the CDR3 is TGTGCCAGCAACGGCGTGGGGCCGGGACTAGCATACTTC. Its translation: CASNGVGPGLAYF. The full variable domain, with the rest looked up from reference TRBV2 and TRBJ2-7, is EPEVTQTPSHQVTQMGQEVILRCVPISNHLYFYWYRQILGQKVEFLVSFYNNEISEKSEIFDDQFSVERPDGSNFTLKIRSTKLEDSAMYFCASNGVGPGLAYFGPGTRLTVT.

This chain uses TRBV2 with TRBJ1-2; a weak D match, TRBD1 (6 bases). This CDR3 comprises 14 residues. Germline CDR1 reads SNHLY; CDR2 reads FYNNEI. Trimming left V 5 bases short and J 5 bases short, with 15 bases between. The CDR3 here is CASSRTNREYGYTF. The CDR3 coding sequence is TGTGCCAGCAGTCGGACGAACAGGGAGTATGGCTACACCTTC.